A selection of T cell receptor beta chains follows, all from one sample in a study of T-cell reconstitution after alpha-beta-depleted transplantation in children. A single record per CDR3 protein comes from TCRdb applying MiXCR to the PCR reads. The table includes about 97,000 distinct CDR3 sequences, around 7% detected once. Sequencing used PBMCs, obtained before TCRalphabeta/CD19-depleted stem cell transplant. The source is a boy between 2 and 10 years old with acute lymphoblastic leukemia, due to receive a stem cell transplant. CDR3s include the opening cysteine and the closing phenylalanine or tryptophan. A D gene is named only where the DNA matches it firmly.

d_gene: NA
j_gene: TRBJ1-1
v_gene: TRBV11-2
CDR3aa: CATSPMNTEAFF

d_gene: TRBD1
j_gene: TRBJ1-2
v_gene: TRBV6-5
CDR3aa: CASTRQGYGYTF

d_gene: NA
j_gene: TRBJ2-3
v_gene: TRBV27
CDR3aa: CASSFTSWGTDTQYF

d_gene: NA
j_gene: TRBJ2-3
v_gene: TRBV5-1
CDR3aa: CASSSIQRTDTQYF

d_gene: NA
j_gene: TRBJ2-2
v_gene: TRBV24-1
CDR3aa: CATRETDNTGELFF

d_gene: NA
j_gene: TRBJ2-1
v_gene: TRBV20-1
CDR3aa: CSARPPSRISYNEQFF

d_gene: TRBD2
j_gene: TRBJ2-2
v_gene: TRBV19
CDR3aa: CASSPLSGRNTGELFF

d_gene: TRBD1
j_gene: TRBJ2-3
v_gene: TRBV5-1
CDR3aa: CASSRQGGGDTQYF

d_gene: TRBD1
j_gene: TRBJ2-7
v_gene: TRBV7-8
CDR3aa: CASSSWTGGDEQYF

d_gene: NA
j_gene: TRBJ1-2
v_gene: TRBV5-5
CDR3aa: CASSLSDNNYGYTF

d_gene: NA
j_gene: TRBJ2-7
v_gene: TRBV7-9
CDR3aa: CASSLAGGGYEQYF

d_gene: NA
j_gene: TRBJ2-1
v_gene: TRBV7-9
CDR3aa: CASSFLYGPSSYNEQFF

d_gene: NA
j_gene: TRBJ1-5
v_gene: TRBV4-2
CDR3aa: CASSQDSITQGNQPQHF

d_gene: NA
j_gene: TRBJ2-1
v_gene: TRBV20-1
CDR3aa: CSFMTGGIVEQFF

d_gene: NA
j_gene: TRBJ1-1
v_gene: TRBV29-1
CDR3aa: CSVRSSTTNTEAFF

d_gene: TRBD2
j_gene: TRBJ2-3
v_gene: TRBV20-1
CDR3aa: CSARDRGTRSTDTQYF

d_gene: NA
j_gene: TRBJ1-5
v_gene: TRBV20-1
CDR3aa: CSARENLRAQHF

d_gene: TRBD1
j_gene: TRBJ1-1
v_gene: TRBV6-4
CDR3aa: CASSDGTENTEAFF

d_gene: TRBD2
j_gene: TRBJ2-5
v_gene: TRBV13
CDR3aa: CASSSPLGSGGAKTQYF

d_gene: NA
j_gene: TRBJ1-1
v_gene: TRBV20-1
CDR3aa: CSAREPGFTEAFF

d_gene: NA
j_gene: TRBJ1-6
v_gene: TRBV6-5
CDR3aa: CASSYTGSRWGGSPLHF

d_gene: NA
j_gene: TRBJ1-1
v_gene: TRBV9
CDR3aa: CASSGKGRMNTEAFF

d_gene: TRBD1
j_gene: TRBJ1-1
v_gene: TRBV5-1
CDR3aa: CASSWTTGVNTEAFF

d_gene: NA
j_gene: TRBJ2-1
v_gene: TRBV3-1
CDR3aa: CASSQDVGEASYNEQFF

d_gene: NA
j_gene: TRBJ1-1
v_gene: TRBV6-5
CDR3aa: CASSYSADGYTEAFF

d_gene: NA
j_gene: TRBJ1-4
v_gene: TRBV6-5
CDR3aa: CASSTRGEKLFF

d_gene: TRBD1
j_gene: TRBJ2-7
v_gene: TRBV20-1
CDR3aa: CSAPGQGALGEQYF

d_gene: TRBD2
j_gene: TRBJ2-6
v_gene: TRBV6-1
CDR3aa: CASSPTGGLWANVLTF

d_gene: TRBD1
j_gene: TRBJ2-7
v_gene: TRBV6-2/TRBV6-3
CDR3aa: CASSYRTGAYEQYF

d_gene: TRBD1
j_gene: TRBJ1-6
v_gene: TRBV20-1
CDR3aa: CSAPGQASYNSPLHF

d_gene: TRBD1
j_gene: TRBJ2-2
v_gene: TRBV10-3
CDR3aa: CAISPTGSNTGELFF

d_gene: TRBD1
j_gene: TRBJ2-5
v_gene: TRBV7-9
CDR3aa: CASSPGTGFQETQYF

d_gene: TRBD1
j_gene: TRBJ2-5
v_gene: TRBV4-1
CDR3aa: CASSQERGGVETQYF

d_gene: TRBD1
j_gene: TRBJ2-2
v_gene: TRBV6-2/TRBV6-3
CDR3aa: CASIGTGRIGELFF

d_gene: NA
j_gene: TRBJ1-3
v_gene: TRBV7-8
CDR3aa: CASSLGPGQSSGNTIYF

d_gene: TRBD1
j_gene: TRBJ1-5
v_gene: TRBV19
CDR3aa: CASSFRGGGYNQPQHF

d_gene: NA
j_gene: TRBJ1-1
v_gene: TRBV12-3/TRBV12-4
CDR3aa: CASSWAVGNTEAFF

d_gene: NA
j_gene: TRBJ2-5
v_gene: TRBV15
CDR3aa: CATSFGGAGETQYF

d_gene: NA
j_gene: TRBJ2-7
v_gene: TRBV7-9
CDR3aa: CASSLAPIPGFEQYF

d_gene: NA
j_gene: TRBJ2-5
v_gene: TRBV6-2/TRBV6-3
CDR3aa: CASSSRDIQETQYF